The sequence of this T cell receptor (beta chain) was determined in a study of T cell responses to AZD1222 COVID-19 vaccine. Overall study findings and caveats: The CD4 TCRs associated with vaccination extended across spike and predominated at 160-218 and 743-854. It was only after the peak T cell response that any repertoires were sampled. The study reported that nearly half of spike-specific TCRs target unmutated variant regions.

Per the germline V gene, CDR1 is SGHTA and CDR2 is FQGTGA. This CDR3 comprises 13 residues. V lost 2 bases and J lost 5, with 9 bases in between. Only in-frame clones appear in the TCRdb table, and some are missing; sequencing was by immunoSEQ multiplex PCR. The sample has 150,000 to 200,000 clones, about 92% seen once. To note about this clone: Its antigen is not known.

The TCR was taken from an adult who received the AZD1222 COVID-19 vaccine. The sample in question was peripheral blood, obtained 28 days after the second AZD1222 dose. This sequence joins TRBV7-3 and TRBJ2-5; D is unclear. In DNA, the CDR3 is TGTGCCAGCAGCTTATCTGGGTCGGAGACCCAGTACTTC. Its protein is CASSLSGSETQYF.